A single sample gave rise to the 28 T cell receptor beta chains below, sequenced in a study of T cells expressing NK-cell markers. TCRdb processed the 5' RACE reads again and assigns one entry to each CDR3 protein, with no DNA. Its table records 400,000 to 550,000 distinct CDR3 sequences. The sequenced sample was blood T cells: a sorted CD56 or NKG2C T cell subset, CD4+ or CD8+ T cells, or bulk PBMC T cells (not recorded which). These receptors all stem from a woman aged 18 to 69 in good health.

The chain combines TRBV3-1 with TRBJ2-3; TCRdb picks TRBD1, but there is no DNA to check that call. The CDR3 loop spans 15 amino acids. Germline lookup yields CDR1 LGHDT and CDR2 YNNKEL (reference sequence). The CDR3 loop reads CASSRGWSSTDTQYF.

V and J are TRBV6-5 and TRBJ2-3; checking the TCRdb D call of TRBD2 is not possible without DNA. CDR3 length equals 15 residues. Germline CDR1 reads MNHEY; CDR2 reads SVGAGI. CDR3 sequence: CASSYRASGGARMYF.

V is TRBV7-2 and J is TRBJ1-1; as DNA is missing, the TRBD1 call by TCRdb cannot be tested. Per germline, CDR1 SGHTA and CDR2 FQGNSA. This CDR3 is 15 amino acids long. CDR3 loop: CASSLGDRVSTEAFF.

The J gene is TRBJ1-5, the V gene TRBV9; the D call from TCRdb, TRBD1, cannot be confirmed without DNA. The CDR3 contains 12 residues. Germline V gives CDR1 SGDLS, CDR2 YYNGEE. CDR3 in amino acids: CASGQGWKPQHF.

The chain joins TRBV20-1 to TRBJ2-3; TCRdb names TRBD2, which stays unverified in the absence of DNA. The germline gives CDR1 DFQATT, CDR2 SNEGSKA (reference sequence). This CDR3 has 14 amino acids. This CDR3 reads CSATSGRGTDTQYF.

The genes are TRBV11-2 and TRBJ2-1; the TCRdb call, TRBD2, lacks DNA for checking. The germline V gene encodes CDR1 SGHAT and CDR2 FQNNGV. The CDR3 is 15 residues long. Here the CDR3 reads CASSFLLSPLDEQFF.

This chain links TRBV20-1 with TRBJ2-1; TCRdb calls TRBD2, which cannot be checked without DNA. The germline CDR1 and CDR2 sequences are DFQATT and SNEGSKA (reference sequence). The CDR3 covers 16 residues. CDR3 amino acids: CSARATGTRSGNEQFF.

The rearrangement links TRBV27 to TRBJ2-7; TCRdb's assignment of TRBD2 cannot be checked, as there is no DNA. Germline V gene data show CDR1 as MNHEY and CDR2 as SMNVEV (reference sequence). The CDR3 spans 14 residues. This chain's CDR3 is CASSFGLAGGEQYF.

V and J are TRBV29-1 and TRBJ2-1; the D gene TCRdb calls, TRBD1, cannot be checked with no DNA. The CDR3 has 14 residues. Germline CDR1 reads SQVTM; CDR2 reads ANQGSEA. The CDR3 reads CSVTGQGLEDEQFF.

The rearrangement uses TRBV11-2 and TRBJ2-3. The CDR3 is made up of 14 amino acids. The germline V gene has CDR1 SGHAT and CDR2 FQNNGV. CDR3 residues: CASSRKSHTDTQYF.

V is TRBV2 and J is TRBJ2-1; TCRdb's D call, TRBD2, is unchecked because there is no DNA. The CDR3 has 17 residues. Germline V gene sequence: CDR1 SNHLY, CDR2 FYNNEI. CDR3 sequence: CASSGIGGTEPYNEQFF.

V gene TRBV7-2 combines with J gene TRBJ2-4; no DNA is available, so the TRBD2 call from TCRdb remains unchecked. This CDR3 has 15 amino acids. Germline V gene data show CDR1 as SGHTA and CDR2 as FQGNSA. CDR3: CASSFLAGGPDIQYF.

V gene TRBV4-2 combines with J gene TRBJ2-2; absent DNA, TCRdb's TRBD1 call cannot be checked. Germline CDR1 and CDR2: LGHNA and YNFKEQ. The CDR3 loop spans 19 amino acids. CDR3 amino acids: CASSQDTRWRRSGTGELFF.

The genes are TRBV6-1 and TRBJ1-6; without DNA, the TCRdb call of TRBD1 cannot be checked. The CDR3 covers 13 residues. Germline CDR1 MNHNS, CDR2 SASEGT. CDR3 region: CASLDRGNSPLHF.

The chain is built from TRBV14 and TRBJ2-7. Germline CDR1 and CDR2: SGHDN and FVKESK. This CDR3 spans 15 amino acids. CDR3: CASSQGGTKHYEQYF.

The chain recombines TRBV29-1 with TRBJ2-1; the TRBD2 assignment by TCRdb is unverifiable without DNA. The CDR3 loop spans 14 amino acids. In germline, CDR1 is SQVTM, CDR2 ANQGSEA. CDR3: CSASLAGGENEQFF.

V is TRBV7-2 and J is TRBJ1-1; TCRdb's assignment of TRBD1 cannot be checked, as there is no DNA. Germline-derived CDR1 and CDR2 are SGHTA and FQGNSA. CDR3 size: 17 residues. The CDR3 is CASSLPRGRRTPGEAFF.

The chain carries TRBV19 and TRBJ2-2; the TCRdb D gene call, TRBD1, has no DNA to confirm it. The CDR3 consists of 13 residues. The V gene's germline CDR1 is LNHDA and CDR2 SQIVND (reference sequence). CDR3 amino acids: CASSNQGLGELFF.

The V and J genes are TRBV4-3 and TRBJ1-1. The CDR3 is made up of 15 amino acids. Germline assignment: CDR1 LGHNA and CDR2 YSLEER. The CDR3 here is CASSQGGGRGTEAFF.

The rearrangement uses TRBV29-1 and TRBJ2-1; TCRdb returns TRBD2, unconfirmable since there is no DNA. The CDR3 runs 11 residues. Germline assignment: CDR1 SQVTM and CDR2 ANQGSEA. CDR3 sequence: CSVRGSGEQFF.

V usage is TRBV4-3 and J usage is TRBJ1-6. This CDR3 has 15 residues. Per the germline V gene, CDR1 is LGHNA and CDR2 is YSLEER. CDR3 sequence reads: CASSLRTASGSPLHF.

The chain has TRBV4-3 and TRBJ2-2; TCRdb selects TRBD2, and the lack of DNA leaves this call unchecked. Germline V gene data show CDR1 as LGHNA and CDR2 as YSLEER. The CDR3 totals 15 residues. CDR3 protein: CASSQGAGYPGELFF.

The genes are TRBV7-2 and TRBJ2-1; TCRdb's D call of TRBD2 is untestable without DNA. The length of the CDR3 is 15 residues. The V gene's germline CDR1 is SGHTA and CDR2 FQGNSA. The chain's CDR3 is CASSWGGGGAIEQFF. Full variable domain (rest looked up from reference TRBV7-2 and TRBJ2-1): GAGVSQSPSNKVTEKGKDVELRCDPISGHTALYWYRQSLGQGLEFLIYFQGNSAPDKSGLPSDRFSAERTGGSVSTLTIQRTQQEDSAVYLCASSWGGGGAIEQFFGPGTRLTVL.

CDR3 sequence: CASSPTFAGVYSEAFF. J is TRBJ1-1 and V is TRBV6-1; the D call from TCRdb, TRBD1, cannot be confirmed without DNA. CDR1 MNHNS and CDR2 SASEGT come from the germline V gene. The length of the CDR3 is 16 residues.

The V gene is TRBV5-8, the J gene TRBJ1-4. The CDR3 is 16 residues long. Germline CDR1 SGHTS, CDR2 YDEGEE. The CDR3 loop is CASSLVLWLTNEKLFF. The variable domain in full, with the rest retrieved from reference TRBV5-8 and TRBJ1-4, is EAGVTQSPTHLIKTRGQQATLRCSPISGHTSVYWYQQALGLGLQFLLWYDEGEERNRGNFPPRFSGRQFPNYSSELNVNALELEDSALYLCASSLVLWLTNEKLFFGSGTQLSVL.

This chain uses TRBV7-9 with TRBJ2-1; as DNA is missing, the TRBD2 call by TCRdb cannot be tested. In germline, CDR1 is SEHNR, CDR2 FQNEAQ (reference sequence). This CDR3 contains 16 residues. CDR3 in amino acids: CASWRETGKIHNEQFF.

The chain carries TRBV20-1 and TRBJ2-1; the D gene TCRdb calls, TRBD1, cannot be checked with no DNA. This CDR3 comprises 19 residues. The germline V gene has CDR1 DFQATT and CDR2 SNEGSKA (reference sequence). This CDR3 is CSASHLPGQGLLNYNEQFF.

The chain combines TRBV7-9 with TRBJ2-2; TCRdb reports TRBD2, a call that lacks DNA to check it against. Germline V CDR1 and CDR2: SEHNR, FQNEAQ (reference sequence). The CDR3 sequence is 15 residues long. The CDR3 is CASSLIAGSSGELFF.